The clone carrying this T cell receptor beta chain was found a few times. Its antigen is not identified. This sample stems from a study of blood T cells in healthy people across ages. The wider study: Template switching caught about one barcoded beta molecule for each two T cells. General study findings and limits: For the donors, CMV status was unknown and possibly confounded expanded clonotype changes.

RNA extraction gave at least 6 micrograms of total RNA per sample. V was clipped by 0 bases and J by 5 bases; unmatched bases: 10. In germline, CDR1 is DFQATT, CDR2 SNEGSKA (reference sequence). The CDR3 spans 15 residues. Next came a second PCR, run for about 7 to 12 cycles, which used a sample-barcoded 5' primer along with a J-beta primer mix. Every single cDNA molecule received a tag from a template-switch adaptor with 12 random nucleotides. TCRdb re-called the 5' RACE reads through MiXCR, storing one row per CDR3 protein. The sample contains about 2 million distinct CDR3 sequences, around half of which appear only once.

The chain has TRBV20-1 and TRBJ2-7, with 7 bases aligning to TRBD2. Sequenced: blood. The TCR originated in a woman in her 40s in good health. The CDR3 spells CSARDMGRLADEQYF. CDR3 DNA: TGCAGTGCTAGAGATATGGGGAGACTAGCAGACGAGCAGTACTTC.